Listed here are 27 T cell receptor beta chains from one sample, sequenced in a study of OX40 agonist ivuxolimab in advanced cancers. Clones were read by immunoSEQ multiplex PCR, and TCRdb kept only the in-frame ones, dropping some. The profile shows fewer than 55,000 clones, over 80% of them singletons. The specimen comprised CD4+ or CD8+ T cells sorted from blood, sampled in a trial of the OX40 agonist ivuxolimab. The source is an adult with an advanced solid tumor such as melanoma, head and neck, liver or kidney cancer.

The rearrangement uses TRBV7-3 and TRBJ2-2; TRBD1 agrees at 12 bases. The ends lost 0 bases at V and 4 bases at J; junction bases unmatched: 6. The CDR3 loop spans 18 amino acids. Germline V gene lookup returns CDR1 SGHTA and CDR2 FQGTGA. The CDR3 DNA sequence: TGTGCCAGCAGCTTAACAGGGACAGGGGGCGCTACCACCGGGGAGCTGTTTTTT. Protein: CASSLTGTGGATTGELFF. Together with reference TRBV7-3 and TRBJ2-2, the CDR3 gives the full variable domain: GAGVSQTPSNKVTEKGKYVELRCDPISGHTALYWYRQSLGQGPEFLIYFQGTGAADDSGLPNDRFFAVRPEGSVSTLKIQRTERGDSAVYLCASSLTGTGGATTGELFFGEGSRLTVL.

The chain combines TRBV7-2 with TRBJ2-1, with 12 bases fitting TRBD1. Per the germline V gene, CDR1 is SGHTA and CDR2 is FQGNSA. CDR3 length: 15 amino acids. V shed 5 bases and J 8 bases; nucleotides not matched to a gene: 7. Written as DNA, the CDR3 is TGTGCCAGCAGCCGGGGGACAGGGGGCTCATATGAGCAGTTCTTC. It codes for CASSRGTGGSYEQFF.

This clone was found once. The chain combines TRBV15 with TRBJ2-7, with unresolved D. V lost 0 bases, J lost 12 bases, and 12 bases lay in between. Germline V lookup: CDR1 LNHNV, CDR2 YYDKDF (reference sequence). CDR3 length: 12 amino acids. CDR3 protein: CATSRDIQPPYV. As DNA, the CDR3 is TGTGCCACCAGCAGAGATATACAGCCACCGTACGTC.

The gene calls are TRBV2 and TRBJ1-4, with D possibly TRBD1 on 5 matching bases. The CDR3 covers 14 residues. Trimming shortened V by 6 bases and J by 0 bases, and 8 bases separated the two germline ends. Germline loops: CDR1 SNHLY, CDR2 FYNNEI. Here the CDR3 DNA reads TGTGCCAGCAGGGGGGGAGCAACTAATGAAAAACTGTTTTTT. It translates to CASRGGATNEKLFF. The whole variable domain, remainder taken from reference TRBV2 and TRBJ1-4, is EPEVTQTPSHQVTQMGQEVILRCVPISNHLYFYWYRQILGQKVEFLVSFYNNEISEKSEIFDDQFSVERPDGSNFTLKIRSTKLEDSAMYFCASRGGATNEKLFFGSGTQLSVL.

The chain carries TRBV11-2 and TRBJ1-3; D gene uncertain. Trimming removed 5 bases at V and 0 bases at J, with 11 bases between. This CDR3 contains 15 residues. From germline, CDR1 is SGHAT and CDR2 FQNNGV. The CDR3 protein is CASSRTSSSGNTIYF. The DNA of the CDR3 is TGTGCCAGCAGCCGCACCTCAAGCTCTGGAAACACCATATATTTT.

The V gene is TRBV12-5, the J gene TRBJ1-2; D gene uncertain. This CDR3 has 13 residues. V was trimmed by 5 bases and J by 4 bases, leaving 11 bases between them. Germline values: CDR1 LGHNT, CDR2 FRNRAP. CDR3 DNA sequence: TGTGCTAGTGGTGGTGAGGGAGGCTATGGCTACACCTTC. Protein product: CASGGEGGYGYTF.

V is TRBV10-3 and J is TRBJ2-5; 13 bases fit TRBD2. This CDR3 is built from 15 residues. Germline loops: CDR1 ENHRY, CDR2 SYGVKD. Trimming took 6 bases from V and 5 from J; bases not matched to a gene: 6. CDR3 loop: CAIRTSGGPTETQYF. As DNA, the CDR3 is TGTGCCATCAGGACTAGCGGGGGGCCTACGGAGACCCAGTACTTC.

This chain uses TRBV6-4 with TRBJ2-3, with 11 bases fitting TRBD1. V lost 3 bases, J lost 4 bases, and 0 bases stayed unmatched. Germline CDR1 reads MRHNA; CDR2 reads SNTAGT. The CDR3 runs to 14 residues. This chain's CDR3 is CASSEGQGADTQYF. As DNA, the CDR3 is TGTGCCAGCAGTGAGGGACAGGGGGCAGATACGCAGTATTTT.

The CDR3 sequence: CAWSVPYTGNTEAFF. CDR3 nucleotide sequence: TGTGCCTGGAGTGTACCCTATACAGGGAACACTGAAGCTTTCTTT. The J gene is TRBJ1-1, the V gene TRBV30; the D gene is possibly TRBD1 (5 bases). Germline V gene sequence: CDR1 GTSNPN, CDR2 SVGIG (reference sequence). V was pared by 0 bases and J by 1 base, with 12 bases between. The CDR3 extends over 15 amino acids.

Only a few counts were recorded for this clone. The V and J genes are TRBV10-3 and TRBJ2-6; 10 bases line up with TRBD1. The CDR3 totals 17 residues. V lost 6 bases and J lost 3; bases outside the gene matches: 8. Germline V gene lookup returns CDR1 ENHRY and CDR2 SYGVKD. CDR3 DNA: TGTGCCATCAGCAGAGGGACAGGGGAAGATGGGGCCAACGTCCTGACTTTC. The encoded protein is CAISRGTGEDGANVLTF.

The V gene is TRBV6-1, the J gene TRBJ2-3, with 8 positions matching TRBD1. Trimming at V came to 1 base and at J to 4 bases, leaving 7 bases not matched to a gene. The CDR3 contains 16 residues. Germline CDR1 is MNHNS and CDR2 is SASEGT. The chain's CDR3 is CASSEGRTGRPDTQYF. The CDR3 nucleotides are TGTGCCAGCAGTGAAGGCCGGACAGGGAGACCAGATACGCAGTATTTT.

CDR3 DNA: TGTGCCAGTAGTCGAACCGCCGGGACTAGCGGGGGGCGAGATACGCAGTATTTT. Translating it yields CASSRTAGTSGGRDTQYF. J is TRBJ2-3 and V is TRBV19; TRBD2 agrees at 15 bases. The CDR3 totals 18 residues. Germline CDR1 is LNHDA and CDR2 is SQIVND (reference sequence). V lost 5 bases, J lost 5 bases, and 11 bases stayed unmatched.

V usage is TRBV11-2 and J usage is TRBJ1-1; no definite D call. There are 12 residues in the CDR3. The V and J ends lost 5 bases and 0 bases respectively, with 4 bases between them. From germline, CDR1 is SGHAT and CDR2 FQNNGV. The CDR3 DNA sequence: TGTGCCAGCAGCCAGTTGAACACTGAAGCTTTCTTT. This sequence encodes CASSQLNTEAFF. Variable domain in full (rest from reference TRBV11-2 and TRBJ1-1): EAGVAQSPRYKIIEKRQSVAFWCNPISGHATLYWYQQILGQGPKLLIQFQNNGVVDDSQLPKDRFSAERLKGVDSTLKIQPAKLEDSAVYLCASSQLNTEAFFGQGTRLTVV.

The CDR3 reads CASSLDESSGPGNYNEQFF. Here the CDR3 DNA reads TGCGCCAGCAGCTTGGATGAAAGTAGCGGGCCTGGTAACTACAATGAGCAGTTCTTC. V and J are TRBV5-1 and TRBJ2-1; 7 nucleotides line up with TRBD2. V lost 0 bases and J lost 3; bases outside the gene matches: 15. Germline CDR1 reads SGHRS; CDR2 reads YFSETQ. This CDR3 has 19 amino acids. Filled out from reference TRBV5-1 and TRBJ2-1, the complete variable domain reads KAGVTQTPRYLIKTRGQQVTLSCSPISGHRSVSWYQQTPGQGLQFLFEYFSETQRNKGNFPGRFSGRQFSNSRSEMNVSTLELGDSALYLCASSLDESSGPGNYNEQFFGPGTRLTVL.

CDR3 sequence reads: CASSLRGGRDTEAFF. CDR3 DNA: TGTGCCAGCAGCTTGAGAGGGGGGCGTGACACTGAAGCTTTCTTT. The rearrangement links TRBV5-6 to TRBJ1-1, with D perhaps matching TRBD1 (6 bases). The CDR3 contains 15 residues. Looked up from germline, CDR1 is SGHDT and CDR2 is YYEEEE. The V end was cut by 1 base, the J end by 3 bases, with 13 bases between.

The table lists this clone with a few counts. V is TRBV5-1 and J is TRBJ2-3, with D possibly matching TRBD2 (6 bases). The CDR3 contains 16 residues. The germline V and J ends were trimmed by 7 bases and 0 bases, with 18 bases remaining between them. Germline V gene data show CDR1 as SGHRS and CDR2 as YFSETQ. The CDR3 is CASRRDAGISTDTQYF. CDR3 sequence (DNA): TGCGCCAGCCGCAGGGACGCGGGGATCAGCACAGATACGCAGTATTTT.

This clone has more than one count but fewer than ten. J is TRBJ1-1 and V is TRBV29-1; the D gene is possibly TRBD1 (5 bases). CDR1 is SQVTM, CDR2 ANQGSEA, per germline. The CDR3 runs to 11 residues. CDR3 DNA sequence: TGCACAATATACCACAGGTATGAAGCTTTCTTT. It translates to CTIYHRYEAFF.

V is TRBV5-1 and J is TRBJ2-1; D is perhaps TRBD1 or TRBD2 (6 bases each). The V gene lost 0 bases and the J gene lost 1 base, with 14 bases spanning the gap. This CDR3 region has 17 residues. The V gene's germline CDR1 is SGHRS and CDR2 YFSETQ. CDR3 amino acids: CASSLAGGSMSYNEQFF. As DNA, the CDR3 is TGCGCCAGCAGCTTGGCCGGGGGCTCGATGTCCTACAATGAGCAGTTCTTC.

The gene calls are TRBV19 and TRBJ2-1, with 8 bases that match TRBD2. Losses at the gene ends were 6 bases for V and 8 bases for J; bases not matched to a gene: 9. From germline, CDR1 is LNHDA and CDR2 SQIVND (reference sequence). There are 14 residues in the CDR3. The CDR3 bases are TGTGCCAGTAGAACCTCAGGACTAGCCCATGAGCAGTTCTTC. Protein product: CASRTSGLAHEQFF.

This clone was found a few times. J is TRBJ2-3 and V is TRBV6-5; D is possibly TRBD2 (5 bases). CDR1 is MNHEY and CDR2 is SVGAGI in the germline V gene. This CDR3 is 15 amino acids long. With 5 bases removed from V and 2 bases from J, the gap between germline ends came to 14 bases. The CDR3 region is CASSLGEFSTDTQYF. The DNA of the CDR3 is TGTGCCAGCAGTCTCGGGGAATTCTCCACAGATACGCAGTATTTT.

Here the CDR3 DNA reads TGTGCCACCCGGGACAGGGTGGGAGAGACCCAGTACTTC. As protein: CATRDRVGETQYF. This chain joins TRBV5-4 and TRBJ2-5; 9 positions match TRBD1. V shed 9 bases, J shed 4 bases, and the junction held 7 bases outside the gene matches. Germline assignment: CDR1 SGHNT and CDR2 YYREEE (reference sequence). The CDR3 contains 13 residues. Supplemented by reference TRBV5-4 and TRBJ2-5, the full variable domain reads ETGVTQSPTHLIKTRGQQVTLRCSSQSGHNTVSWYQQALGQGPQFIFQYYREEENGRGNFPPRFSGLQFPNYSSELNVNALELDDSALYLCATRDRVGETQYFGPGTRLLVL.

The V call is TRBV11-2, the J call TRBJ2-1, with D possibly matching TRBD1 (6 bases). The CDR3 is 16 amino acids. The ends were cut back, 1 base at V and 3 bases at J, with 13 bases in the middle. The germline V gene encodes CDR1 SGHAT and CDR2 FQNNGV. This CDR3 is CASSLGTGQIYNEQFF. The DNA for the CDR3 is TGTGCCAGCAGCTTAGGGACCGGACAGATCTACAATGAGCAGTTCTTC.

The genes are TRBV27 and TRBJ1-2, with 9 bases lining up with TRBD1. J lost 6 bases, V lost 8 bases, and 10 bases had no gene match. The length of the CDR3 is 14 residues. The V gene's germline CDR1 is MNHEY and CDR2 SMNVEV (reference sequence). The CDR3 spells CASRTGEMNNGYTF. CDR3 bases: TGTGCCAGCCGGACAGGGGAAATGAACAATGGCTACACCTTC.

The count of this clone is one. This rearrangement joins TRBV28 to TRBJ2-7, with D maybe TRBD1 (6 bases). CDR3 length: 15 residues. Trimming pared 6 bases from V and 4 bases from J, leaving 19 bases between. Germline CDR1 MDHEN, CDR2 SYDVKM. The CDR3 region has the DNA TGTGCCAGCAGCACCCCAGGGGTTGGGAGTTACGAGCAGTACTTC. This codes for CASSTPGVGSYEQYF.

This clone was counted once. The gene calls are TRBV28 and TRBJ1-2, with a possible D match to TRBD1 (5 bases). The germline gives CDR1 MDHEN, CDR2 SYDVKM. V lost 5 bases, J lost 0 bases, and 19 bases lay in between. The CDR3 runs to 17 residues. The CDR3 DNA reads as TGTGCCAGCAGTACCGCCCCCGGGACCGAAACTAACTATGGCTACACCTTC. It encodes CASSTAPGTETNYGYTF.

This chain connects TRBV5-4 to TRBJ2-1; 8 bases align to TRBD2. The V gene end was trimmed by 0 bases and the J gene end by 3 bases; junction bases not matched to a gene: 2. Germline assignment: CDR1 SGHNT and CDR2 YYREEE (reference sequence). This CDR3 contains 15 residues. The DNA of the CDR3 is TGTGCCAGCAGCTTGGGAGCGGGGGTCTACAATGAGCAGTTCTTC. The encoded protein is CASSLGAGVYNEQFF.

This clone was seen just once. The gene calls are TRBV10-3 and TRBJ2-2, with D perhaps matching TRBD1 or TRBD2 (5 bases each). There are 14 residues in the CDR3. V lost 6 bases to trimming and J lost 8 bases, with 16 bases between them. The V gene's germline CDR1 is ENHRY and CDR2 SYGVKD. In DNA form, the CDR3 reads TGTGCCATCAGCCGGGGCGACACCTCGGGGGAGCTGTTTTTT. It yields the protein CAISRGDTSGELFF.